The rows below give T cell receptor beta chains drawn from one sample of a study of T cell responses to AZD1222 COVID-19 vaccine. Data came from immunoSEQ multiplex PCR; TCRdb stores just in-frame clones and leaves some out. The sample has some 80,000 clones, around 88% seen once. Here the sequenced sample was peripheral blood, taken 28 days after the second dose of the MenACWY control vaccine. The receptors were gathered from an adult who received the MenACWY meningococcal vaccine as a control. Both conserved end residues are part of each CDR3. A D gene is named only where the DNA matches it firmly. The size field is filled for only some rows; it gives once, few, many or a size class.

D gene	CDR3 length	V gene	J gene	clone size	CDR3 DNA	CDR3 protein
TRBD1	15	TRBV5-1	TRBJ2-3	NA	TGCGCCAGCAGCTTGGTAGGGGGCCGCACAGATACGCAGTATTTT	CASSLVGGRTDTQYF
TRBD1	14	TRBV15	TRBJ1-2	NA	TGTGCCACCAGCAGAGATAGACAGGGGGGTGGCTACACCTTC	CATSRDRQGGGYTF
NA	14	TRBV29-1	TRBJ1-2	NA	TGCAGCGTTAAGACACCACCCGATAACTATGGCTACACCTTC	CSVKTPPDNYGYTF
TRBD2	15	TRBV7-2	TRBJ2-3	NA	TGTGCCAGCAGCTTGGGCGGGGGGCCTACAGATACGCAGTATTTT	CASSLGGGPTDTQYF
TRBD1	14	TRBV19	TRBJ1-1	NA	TGTGCCAGTAGCGTGGGACAGGGGAACACTGAAGCTTTCTTT	CASSVGQGNTEAFF
NA	13	TRBV28	TRBJ1-2	NA	TGTGCCAGCAGCTTGACAGGAGTCTATGGCTACACCTTC	CASSLTGVYGYTF
NA	14	TRBV6-5	TRBJ1-1	NA	TGTGCCAGCAGTTACTCTGGCGGGAACACTGAAGCTTTCTTT	CASSYSGGNTEAFF
NA	12	TRBV6-6	TRBJ2-7	NA	TGTGCCAGCAGTTACTCCGCCTACGAGCAGTACTTC	CASSYSAYEQYF
NA	15	TRBV5-5	TRBJ2-7	NA	TGTGCCAGCCGAGCTCGTACTATACCGACCTACGAGCAGTACTTC	CASRARTIPTYEQYF
NA	15	TRBV15	TRBJ1-4	NA	TGTGCCACCAGCAGAGATGGACTGAGACATGAAAAACTGTTTTTT	CATSRDGLRHEKLFF
NA	15	TRBV5-1	TRBJ2-5	NA	TGCGCCAGCAGTAATGGCGGGACTGCGGGTGAGACCCAGTACTTC	CASSNGGTAGETQYF
TRBD1	17	TRBV24-1	TRBJ2-3	NA	TGTGCCACCAGTGATTTACTACGACAGGGGGTCCCAGATACGCAGTATTTT	CATSDLLRQGVPDTQYF
TRBD2	16	TRBV2	TRBJ2-3	NA	TGTGCCAGCAGCCGGGAGGGGACTCTACGCCCAGATACGCAGTATTTT	CASSREGTLRPDTQYF
NA	14	TRBV4-2	TRBJ1-2	few	TGTGCCAGCAGCCAGGGAGGAGGGCCGCTGGGCTACACCTTC	CASSQGGGPLGYTF
NA	13	TRBV24-1	TRBJ1-1	NA	TGTGCCACCAGTTTTGGGCAGGGCACTGAAGCTTTCTTT	CATSFGQGTEAFF
TRBD1	15	TRBV5-4	TRBJ2-2	once	TGTGCCAGCAGTAGGGACAGGGCGGACACCGGGGAGCTGTTTTTT	CASSRDRADTGELFF
TRBD1	18	TRBV12-5	TRBJ1-1	NA	TGTGCTAGTGGACCAGGACAGGGGGCGAGCATAGTCAACACTGAAGCTTTCTTT	CASGPGQGASIVNTEAFF
NA	15	TRBV3-1/TRBV3-2	TRBJ2-7	NA	TGTGCCAGCAGCCAAGCTCGAGACCAATTCTACGAGCAGTACTTC	CASSQARDQFYEQYF
NA	14	TRBV27	TRBJ1-4	NA	TGTGCCAGCAGTTTATCTGGGCAAAATGAAAAACTGTTTTTT	CASSLSGQNEKLFF
NA	13	TRBV6-5	TRBJ2-7	NA	TGTGCCAGCAGGGCGAATTTAGCAACCGAGCAGTACTTC	CASRANLATEQYF
TRBD2	15	TRBV20-1	TRBJ2-1	NA	TGCAGTGCTAGTGGACTAGCGGGGGGGAACAATGAGCAGTTCTTC	CSASGLAGGNNEQFF
TRBD1	15	TRBV7-2	TRBJ1-5	NA	TGTGCCAGCAGCCTATACTCACAGGGGTCTCAGCCCCAGCATTTT	CASSLYSQGSQPQHF
NA	14	TRBV7-2	TRBJ2-3	NA	TGTGCCAGCAGCTCGAGACAGAGCACAGATACGCAGTATTTT	CASSSRQSTDTQYF
NA	15	TRBV9	TRBJ1-5	NA	TGTGCCAGCAGCCGAGGGGTCGAGAGCAATCAGCCCCAGCATTTT	CASSRGVESNQPQHF
TRBD1	13	TRBV2	TRBJ1-6	NA	TGTGCCAGCAGGGACAGGGTGAATTCACCCCTCCACTTT	CASRDRVNSPLHF